The 30 T cell receptor beta chains presented below share a single source sample, sequenced in a study of blood T cells in healthy people across ages. Next came a second PCR, run for about 7 to 12 cycles, which used a sample-barcoded 5' primer along with a J-beta primer mix. TCRdb ran MiXCR on the 5' RACE reads and lists one entry per CDR3 protein. The sample includes some 1.1 million distinct CDR3 sequences, 30% to 40% of them seen just once. Sequencing was performed on blood. The receptors originated from a man younger than 35 in good health.

The chain uses TRBV4-3 and TRBJ1-5, with D perhaps matching TRBD1 (6 bases). CDR3 length equals 16 residues. Trimming removed 0 bases at V and 5 bases at J, with 14 bases between. CDR1 is LGHNA, CDR2 YSLEER, per germline. This CDR3 is CASSQDQGGGDQPQHF. The CDR3 DNA sequence: TGCGCCAGCAGCCAAGATCAAGGAGGGGGGGATCAGCCCCAGCATTTT.

The V and J genes are TRBV10-3 and TRBJ2-1, with 11 bases matching TRBD2. J lost 14 bases, V lost 4 bases, and 13 bases had no gene match. Germline V lookup: CDR1 ENHRY, CDR2 SYGVKD. The CDR3 extends over 15 amino acids. The CDR3 bases are TGTGCCATCAGTGCGGGAGATAGCGGGAGGGCCGAGGAGTTCTTC. Protein product: CAISAGDSGRAEEFF.

This clonotype showed up just a few times. CDR3 in amino acids: CASSPTAANTGELFF. In DNA form, the CDR3 reads TGTGCCAGCAGCCCGACGGCTGCGAACACCGGGGAGCTGTTTTTT. V usage is TRBV5-5 and J usage is TRBJ2-2; D is unresolved. The CDR3 loop spans 15 amino acids. Germline CDR1 reads SGHKS; CDR2 reads YYEKEE (reference sequence). V was clipped by 4 bases and J by 0 bases, with 10 bases between them.

This clonotype was recorded a few times. V is TRBV5-1 and J is TRBJ1-1; D uncertain. The CDR3 sequence is 13 residues long. The germline V gene encodes CDR1 SGHRS and CDR2 YFSETQ. V lost 0 bases, J lost 7 bases, and 10 bases lay in between. The DNA of the CDR3 is TGCGCCAGCAGCTTGGGGGATCGAGTTGAAGCTTTCTTT. This codes for CASSLGDRVEAFF.

In its sample, this clonotype was seen a few times. This chain uses TRBV6-5 with TRBJ2-3; D ambiguous. The V end was cut by 8 bases, the J end by 0 bases, with 15 bases between. This CDR3 is 15 amino acids long. Looked up from germline, CDR1 is MNHEY and CDR2 is SVGAGI. The chain's CDR3 is CASRSLPASTDTQYF. The CDR3 DNA is TGTGCCAGCCGTTCCCTGCCAGCTAGCACAGATACGCAGTATTTT.

The chain is built from TRBV12-3 or TRBV12-4 and TRBJ1-1, with TRBD1 identical over 7 bases. J gave up 1 base and V 6 bases, and 8 bases lay outside the gene matches. CDR3 length equals 15 residues. The CDR3 spells CASRLKDRTNTEAFF. CDR3 nucleotides: TGTGCCAGCAGGCTGAAGGACAGGACGAACACTGAAGCTTTCTTT.

The chain combines TRBV29-1 with TRBJ1-1, with 7 bases lining up with TRBD1. J lost 5 bases, V lost 4 bases, and 7 bases had no gene match. This CDR3 is built from 13 residues. In germline, CDR1 is SQVTM, CDR2 ANQGSEA. CDR3 nucleotides: TGCAGCGTTGGACCCAGGGGGGGGACTGAAGCTTTCTTT. This sequence encodes CSVGPRGGTEAFF.

The rearrangement links TRBV28 to TRBJ2-1, with D perhaps TRBD2 (5 bases). The DNA end favors TRBJ2-7, so the J call may be wrong. CDR1 MDHEN and CDR2 SYDVKM come from the germline V gene. The CDR3 runs to 16 residues. CDR3 loop: CASSLWEESSYNEQYF. Written as DNA, the CDR3 is TGTGCCAGCAGTTTATGGGAGGAAAGCTCCTACAATGAGCAGTACTTC.

The V and J genes are TRBV7-2 and TRBJ1-2; 8 bases map to TRBD1. The CDR3 has 16 residues. Germline loops: CDR1 SGHTA, CDR2 FQGNSA. With 4 bases clipped from V and 6 bases from J, the junction kept 13 bases outside the gene matches. The CDR3 protein is CASSSKMRQGLDGYTF. The CDR3 DNA reads TGTGCCAGCAGCTCAAAGATGCGACAGGGGTTGGATGGCTACACCTTC.

A remark on this clonotype: It may be a read error: a sequence one base away is much more abundant. The CDR3: CVSSQDPQGIQPQHF. The CDR3, as DNA: TGTGTCAGCAGCCAAGATCCCCAGGGAATTCAGCCCCAGCATTTT. V gene TRBV4-2 combines with J gene TRBJ1-5; maybe TRBD1 (5 bases). The CDR3 extends over 15 amino acids. CDR1 and CDR2 from the germline V gene are LGHNA and YNFKEQ.

This chain connects TRBV5-1 to TRBJ1-2; 9 positions match TRBD1. V lost 0 bases to trimming and J lost 3 bases; unmatched junction nucleotides: 6. The CDR3 covers 16 residues. The germline V gene has CDR1 SGHRS and CDR2 YFSETQ. The CDR3 DNA is TGCGCCAGCAGCTTGGTCGGGACAGGGAAAGACTATGGCTACACCTTC. Its translation: CASSLVGTGKDYGYTF.

The chain uses TRBV27 and TRBJ1-2; 7 bases match TRBD1. The CDR3 sequence is 15 residues long. Unmatched junction bases numbered 10, after V lost 5 bases and J lost 4 bases. CDR1 MNHEY and CDR2 SMNVEV come from the germline V gene (reference sequence). The CDR3 DNA reads TGTGCCAGCAGTCGCCCCCCAACAGGGGCCTATGGCTACACCTTC. Translating it yields CASSRPPTGAYGYTF.

In this sample, this clonotype turned up a few times. The rearrangement uses TRBV28 and TRBJ1-2; 9 nucleotides agree with TRBD1. The CDR3 is 14 residues long. Germline CDR1 reads MDHEN; CDR2 reads SYDVKM. Trimming at V came to 8 bases and at J to 5 bases, leaving 9 bases not matched to a gene. The CDR3 sequence: CASHIQDRGYGYTF. In DNA, the CDR3 is TGTGCCAGCCACATACAAGACAGGGGGTATGGCTACACCTTC.

This clonotype was detected ten times or more. The chain joins TRBV2 to TRBJ2-1; 8 bases align to TRBD1. J was trimmed by 4 bases and V by 5 bases; bases with no gene match: 7. The CDR3 has 15 residues. Germline CDR1 reads SNHLY; CDR2 reads FYNNEI. CDR3: CASSLDRDSYNEQFF. The CDR3 bases are TGTGCCAGCAGTTTGGACAGGGATTCTTACAATGAGCAGTTCTTC.

To note about this clonotype: A much bigger clone sits one base away, suggesting this may be a read error. This chain uses TRBV12-3 or TRBV12-4 with TRBJ2-3; no reliable D call. The CDR3 consists of 15 residues. In nucleotides, the CDR3 is TGTGCCAGCAGTGAATCGCCAAGAGGCCCAGATGCGCAGTATTTT. As protein: CASSESPRGPDAQYF.

This clonotype was found a few times. The chain has TRBV7-2 and TRBJ1-2; tentatively, D is TRBD1 (6 bases). The ends were cut back, 2 bases at V and 2 bases at J, with 9 bases in the middle. This CDR3 has 14 amino acids. Germline V gene sequence: CDR1 SGHTA, CDR2 FQGNSA. This chain's CDR3 is CASSLRTDNYGYTF. CDR3 nucleotide sequence: TGTGCCAGCAGCTTACGGACAGACAACTATGGCTACACCTTC.

The rearrangement joins TRBV2 to TRBJ2-5; D is unresolved. The CDR3 covers 11 residues. V gave up 8 bases and J gave up 11 bases, with 15 bases separating them. Germline values: CDR1 SNHLY, CDR2 FYNNEI. The CDR3 region is CASELPGEQYF. The CDR3 DNA sequence: TGTGCCAGCGAATTACCAGGAGAGCAGTACTTC.

The rearrangement joins TRBV5-1 to TRBJ1-1, with D possibly being TRBD1 (6 bases). Germline CDR1 reads SGHRS; CDR2 reads YFSETQ. This CDR3 is 13 amino acids long. V lost 5 bases, J lost 10 bases, and 18 bases lay in between. CDR3 amino acids: CASSHQGQLGAFF. The CDR3 coding sequence is TGCGCCAGCAGTCATCAGGGGCAGCTTGGAGCTTTCTTT.

This clonotype was recorded only once. Being one base from a much bigger clone, this may be a read error. This chain uses TRBV4-3 with TRBJ2-5; 7 bases map to TRBD1. CDR1 and CDR2 from the germline V gene are LGHNA and YSLEER. V shed 0 bases and J 11 bases; nucleotides not matched to a gene: 9. The CDR3 is 14 amino acids. The chain's CDR3 is CASSQDSSPTGQYF. The CDR3 bases are TGCGCCAGCAGCCAAGATTCTTCCCCGACAGGGCAGTACTTC.

The chain employs TRBV4-1 and TRBJ1-2; D gene ambiguous. The CDR3 is made up of 14 amino acids. Germline assignment: CDR1 MGHRA and CDR2 YSYEKL. V dropped 1 base and J dropped 2 bases, with 8 bases sitting between them. The CDR3, as DNA: TGCGCCAGCAGCCAAGGTGAGCGGAACTATGGCTACACCTTC. This translates into CASSQGERNYGYTF.

This clonotype has just a few counts. This chain's CDR3 is CSVGGGRAEAFF. The CDR3 region has the DNA TGCAGTGTCGGGGGAGGTAGGGCTGAAGCTTTCTTT. The chain is built from TRBV20-1 and TRBJ1-1; TRBD1 is a possible D gene (5 bases). The germline V gene encodes CDR1 DFQATT and CDR2 SNEGSKA (reference sequence). The CDR3 extends over 12 amino acids. Trimming pared 7 bases from V and 6 bases from J, leaving 15 bases between.

This clonotype was observed a few times. V usage is TRBV4-1 and J usage is TRBJ2-3, with D possibly TRBD2 on 5 matching bases. Germline values: CDR1 MGHRA, CDR2 YSYEKL. V lost 1 base, J lost 4 bases, and 18 bases lay in between. The CDR3 consists of 17 residues. In nucleotides, the CDR3 is TGCGCCAGCAGCCAAGGTCGCTTGGGAGAAAAGGCAGATACGCAGTATTTT. Translating it yields CASSQGRLGEKADTQYF.

J is TRBJ2-1 and V is TRBV20-1; the match to TRBD2 covers 10 bases. Germline values: CDR1 DFQATT, CDR2 SNEGSKA (reference sequence). V was pared by 5 bases and J by 7 bases, with 8 bases of the junction left unmatched. This CDR3 has 14 amino acids. DNA of the CDR3: TGCAGTGCTTACTATAGCGGGGGGTTGAATGAGCAGTTCTTC. Amino acids: CSAYYSGGLNEQFF.

This clonotype has only a few counts. This rearrangement joins TRBV7-3 to TRBJ2-1, with TRBD2 matching 7 bases. The CDR3 has 18 residues. V lost 0 bases to trimming and J lost 1 base; unmatched junction nucleotides: 9. The germline V gene encodes CDR1 SGHTA and CDR2 FQGTGA. This chain's CDR3 is CASSLTVGLAESYNEQFF. The CDR3, as DNA: TGTGCCAGCAGCTTAACGGTTGGGCTAGCGGAGTCCTACAATGAGCAGTTCTTC.

The chain links TRBV7-9 to TRBJ1-2; maybe TRBD1 (5 bases). V was shortened by 5 bases and J by 8 bases, with 15 bases between the two germline ends. Germline CDR1 SEHNR, CDR2 FQNEAQ (reference sequence). The CDR3 sequence is 13 residues long. CDR3 loop: CASSLASGEGYTF. CDR3 DNA sequence: TGTGCCAGCAGCCTTGCTTCGGGGGAAGGCTACACCTTC.

This chain links TRBV12-3 or TRBV12-4 with TRBJ1-6; TRBD1 agrees at 8 bases. Trimming took 6 bases from V and 5 from J; bases not matched to a gene: 6. CDR3 length equals 15 residues. CDR3 in amino acids: CASRPGQGHNSPLHF. The DNA of the CDR3 is TGTGCCAGCAGACCCGGACAGGGACATAATTCACCCCTCCACTTT.

This clonotype was observed once. This sequence joins TRBV20-1 and TRBJ1-2; 10 bases agree with TRBD1. This CDR3 region has 14 residues. The V and J ends lost 5 bases and 7 bases, in that order; junction bases with no gene match: 10. Looked up from germline, CDR1 is DFQATT and CDR2 is SNEGSKA (reference sequence). The CDR3 here is CSAGQGGEVSGYTF. The CDR3 DNA is TGCAGTGCTGGACAGGGGGGCGAGGTATCTGGCTACACCTTC.

The chain links TRBV7-7 to TRBJ2-3, with 8 bases matching TRBD2. The V and J ends lost 11 bases and 3 bases, in that order; junction bases with no gene match: 16. Germline V gives CDR1 SSHAT, CDR2 FNYEAQ (reference sequence). This CDR3 is built from 16 residues. For the CDR3, the DNA is TGTGCCCATCCCCGACTAGCGCGGACTCAGACAGATACGCAGTATTTT. Amino acids: CAHPRLARTQTDTQYF.

V and J are TRBV27 and TRBJ2-3; maybe TRBD2 (5 bases). Between the trimmed V and J ends, which lost 4 bases and 6 bases, there was a span of 20 bases. The V gene's germline CDR1 is MNHEY and CDR2 SMNVEV (reference sequence). This CDR3 has 16 residues. DNA for the CDR3: TGTGCCAGCAGTTCGGAATCTCTAAAAGCGGAGGATACGCAGTATTTT. As protein: CASSSESLKAEDTQYF.

In its sample, this clonotype was seen a few times. The genes are TRBV7-3 and TRBJ2-1, with 7 positions matching TRBD1. V gave up 0 bases and J gave up 2 bases; unmatched junction bases: 1. This CDR3 has 15 residues. The germline gives CDR1 SGHTA, CDR2 FQGTGA. DNA for the CDR3: TGTGCCAGCAGCTTAACAAGGGGGCCCTACAATGAGCAGTTCTTC. Protein sequence: CASSLTRGPYNEQFF.